These 23 T cell receptor beta chains originate from one sample sequenced in a study of T cells in Graves' hyperthyroidism and ophthalmopathy. Authors of the study amplified TCR beta CDR3 regions from RNA transcripts. During a first-round RT-PCR of the TCR CDR3, the HTBI primer set was used. TCRdb passed the multiplex PCR reads through MiXCR, listing each CDR3 protein once. The sample contains 350,000 to 400,000 distinct CDR3 sequences, about 15% of which appear only once. The specimen sequenced was blood. These receptors were taken from a woman aged 25-40 years with Graves' hyperthyroidism.

This clonotype has just a few counts. The V and J genes are TRBV19 and TRBJ2-7; possibly TRBD1 for D (6 bases). V gave up 4 bases and J gave up 4 bases, with 14 bases separating them. The germline gives CDR1 LNHDA, CDR2 SQIVND (reference sequence). The CDR3 consists of 14 residues. CDR3 protein: CASSNLGTNYEQYF. DNA of the CDR3: TGTGCCAGTAGTAACCTCGGGACAAATTACGAGCAGTACTTC.

This clonotype was counted many times. The chain uses TRBV12-3 or TRBV12-4 and TRBJ1-4; D not certain. V lost 3 bases and J 4 bases, leaving 9 bases between the germline ends. The CDR3 extends over 14 amino acids. CDR3 coding DNA: TGTGCCAGCAGTTTCTCCGGGGTTAATGAAAAACTGTTTTTT. Residues: CASSFSGVNEKLFF.

This clonotype was observed a few times. V usage is TRBV7-8 and J usage is TRBJ2-1; D is uncertain. Germline V gene lookup returns CDR1 SGHVS and CDR2 FQNEAQ. V dropped 5 bases and J dropped 5 bases, with 16 bases sitting between them. The CDR3 is 15 amino acids. The CDR3 DNA reads TGTGCCAGCAGCCTTCTCTCAACGACACACAATGAGCAGTTCTTC. Translation: CASSLLSTTHNEQFF.

This clonotype was recorded at least ten times. The chain carries TRBV10-3 and TRBJ2-5, with no clear D. The germline gives CDR1 ENHRY, CDR2 SYGVKD. This CDR3 has 11 residues. Trimming took 11 bases from V and 5 from J, leaving 12 bases between them. The CDR3 DNA sequence: TGTGCCGCCTCCGGCACCGAGACCCAGTACTTC. Protein sequence: CAASGTETQYF.

The chain carries TRBV7-9 and TRBJ1-1; TRBD1 matches 10 bases. The CDR3 consists of 16 residues. Germline CDR1 and CDR2: SEHNR and FQNEAQ (reference sequence). After removal of 1 base from V and 7 bases from J, the junction contained 9 bases not matched to a gene. The CDR3 DNA reads TGTGCCAGCAGCTTAGTCCCGGACAGGGGGAAGAATGAAGCTTTCTTT. Its translation is CASSLVPDRGKNEAFF.

The V and J genes are TRBV30 and TRBJ1-2; TRBD1 matches at 9 bases. The germline gives CDR1 GTSNPN, CDR2 SVGIG (reference sequence). V lost 1 base and J lost 5; bases outside the gene matches: 5. CDR3 length: 14 amino acids. CDR3: CAWSADRGGYGYTF. In DNA form, the CDR3 reads TGTGCCTGGAGTGCGGACAGGGGAGGGTATGGCTACACCTTC.

V usage is TRBV2 and J usage is TRBJ1-5, with D unresolved. Trimming removed 8 bases at V and 2 bases at J, with 10 bases between. The CDR3 totals 13 residues. Looked up from germline, CDR1 is SNHLY and CDR2 is FYNNEI. The CDR3 sequence: CASLGPGNQPQHF. For the CDR3, the DNA is TGTGCCAGCCTCGGACCGGGCAATCAGCCCCAGCATTTT.

This clonotype has at least ten counts. The gene calls are TRBV7-2 and TRBJ2-7; 8 bases map to TRBD2. The CDR3 sequence is 16 residues long. Germline V CDR1 and CDR2: SGHTA, FQGNSA. V shed 3 bases, J shed 6 bases, and the junction held 13 bases outside the gene matches. DNA of the CDR3: TGTGCCAGCAGCTTTCCGGGGATTAGCGGGATGAGCGAGCAGTACTTC. As protein: CASSFPGISGMSEQYF.

The genes are TRBV19 and TRBJ1-5; TRBD1 matches at 8 bases. The CDR3 has 15 amino acids. Unmatched junction bases numbered 10, after V lost 5 bases and J lost 7 bases. The germline gives CDR1 LNHDA, CDR2 SQIVND (reference sequence). As DNA, the CDR3 is TGTGCCAGTAGTCACGGACAGGGCCGGCGGCAGCCCCAGCATTTT. This encodes CASSHGQGRRQPQHF.

This clonotype has a handful of counts. This chain links TRBV6-5 with TRBJ1-1; perhaps TRBD1 as D (5 bases). The CDR3 totals 13 residues. V lost 0 bases, J lost 5 bases, and 7 bases lay in between. The germline V gene encodes CDR1 MNHEY and CDR2 SVGAGI. Written as DNA, the CDR3 is TGTGCCAGCAGTTACTCAGGGGTGACTGAAGCTTTCTTT. This encodes CASSYSGVTEAFF.

This clonotype was counted many times. The CDR3 spells CAIGMAGLTEAFF. CDR3 DNA: TGTGCCATAGGGATGGCAGGGCTCACTGAAGCTTTCTTT. V gene TRBV6-1 combines with J gene TRBJ1-1, with D perhaps matching TRBD1 (5 bases). Germline V gives CDR1 MNHNS, CDR2 SASEGT. This CDR3 contains 13 residues. Trimming stripped 10 bases from V and 4 bases from J, with 16 bases between.

This clonotype was counted many times. V is TRBV18 and J is TRBJ2-4; possibly TRBD1 for D (5 bases). Germline V CDR1 and CDR2: KGHSH, LQKENI. CDR3 size: 16 residues. V lost 1 base and J lost 5, with 15 bases in between. Written as DNA, the CDR3 is TGTGCCAGCTCACCACGGTATGCAGGGATGGAAAACATTCAGTACTTC. Residues: CASSPRYAGMENIQYF. Filled out from reference TRBV18 and TRBJ2-4, the complete variable domain reads NAGVMQNPRHLVRRRGQEARLRCSPMKGHSHVYWYRQLPEEGLKFMVYLQKENIIDESGMPKERFSAEFPKEGPSILRIQQVVRGDSAAYFCASSPRYAGMENIQYFGAGTRLSVL.

This chain connects TRBV18 to TRBJ2-2; 9 bases map to TRBD1. The J segment lost 6 bases and the V segment lost 6 bases, leaving 5 bases of the junction unmatched. The CDR3 is 14 residues long. CDR1 and CDR2 (germline): KGHSH, LQKENI. The chain's CDR3 is CASSGQGLAGELFF. As DNA, the CDR3 is TGTGCCAGCTCCGGACAGGGGTTGGCCGGGGAGCTGTTTTTT.

This clonotype was seen ten or more times. The rearrangement uses TRBV2 and TRBJ2-5, with TRBD2 as a possible D gene (6 bases). CDR1 is SNHLY and CDR2 is FYNNEI in the germline V gene. Trimming stripped 0 bases from V and 4 bases from J, with 12 bases between. This CDR3 has 15 amino acids. This chain's CDR3 is CASSEATRPPETQYF. The CDR3 DNA is TGTGCCAGCAGTGAAGCGACTAGGCCCCCAGAGACCCAGTACTTC.

The J gene is TRBJ2-7, the V gene TRBV20-1, with unresolved D. There are 14 residues in the CDR3. V was shortened by 3 bases and J by 0 bases, with 12 bases between the two germline ends. Germline lookup yields CDR1 DFQATT and CDR2 SNEGSKA (reference sequence). CDR3 sequence: CSARIPATSYEQYF. The CDR3 DNA reads as TGCAGTGCTAGGATCCCGGCGACCTCCTACGAGCAGTACTTC.

This clonotype was seen repeatedly, ten times or more. V is TRBV3-1 and J is TRBJ2-1; 14 bases align to TRBD2. This CDR3 comprises 18 residues. From germline, CDR1 is LGHDT and CDR2 YNNKEL (reference sequence). The V gene end was trimmed by 4 bases and the J gene end by 5 bases; junction bases not matched to a gene: 10. The CDR3 coding sequence is TGTGCCAGCAGCCTACAGATACCGGGACTAGCGGGAGACAATGAGCAGTTCTTC. It yields the protein CASSLQIPGLAGDNEQFF.

The chain employs TRBV29-1 and TRBJ2-3; 13 bases align to TRBD2. With V trimmed by 6 bases and J by 5 bases, 8 bases remained unmatched. This CDR3 is built from 15 residues. Germline-derived CDR1 and CDR2 are SQVTM and ANQGSEA. The CDR3 DNA reads as TGCAGCGTCGTACTAGCGGGAGGGCCTGTAGATACGCAGTATTTT. Translated: CSVVLAGGPVDTQYF.

In its sample, this clonotype was seen many times. The chain carries TRBV3-1 and TRBJ2-7; D possibly corresponds to TRBD1 (5 bases). The V gene lost 2 bases and the J gene lost 3 bases, with 8 bases spanning the gap. The CDR3 is made up of 13 amino acids. CDR1 LGHDT and CDR2 YNNKEL come from the germline V gene (reference sequence). The CDR3 nucleotides are TGTGCCAGCAGCCAACAGGGCAACTACGAGCAGTACTTC. It specifies CASSQQGNYEQYF.

Ten or more counts support this clonotype. The V gene is TRBV28, the J gene TRBJ1-5, with D perhaps TRBD1 (6 bases). Germline V gene data show CDR1 as MDHEN and CDR2 as SYDVKM. The CDR3 covers 14 residues. Trimming removed 5 bases from V and 6 bases from J, with 14 bases in between. Here the CDR3 DNA reads TGTGCCAGCAGTCCCACTCTGGACAGTCAGCCCCAGCATTTT. Its protein product is CASSPTLDSQPQHF.

This clonotype was recorded many times. The rearrangement links TRBV7-9 to TRBJ2-5, with a weak D call TRBD1 (6 bases). V lost 5 bases, J lost 2 bases, and 9 bases lay in between. Germline values: CDR1 SEHNR, CDR2 FQNEAQ (reference sequence). This CDR3 spans 13 amino acids. The CDR3, as DNA: TGTGCCAGCAGCGTCGGACAGCAAGAGACCCAGTACTTC. It translates to CASSVGQQETQYF. The variable domain in full, with the rest retrieved from reference TRBV7-9 and TRBJ2-5, is DTGVSQNPRHKITKRGQNVTFRCDPISEHNRLYWYRQTLGQGPEFLTYFQNEAQLEKSRLLSDRFSAERPKGSFSTLEIQRTEQGDSAMYLCASSVGQQETQYFGPGTRLLVL.

Only a few counts were recorded for this clonotype. V usage is TRBV12-3 or TRBV12-4 and J usage is TRBJ1-6, with D perhaps TRBD1 (5 bases). The CDR3 loop spans 17 amino acids. V lost 6 bases, J lost 9 bases, and 24 bases lay in between. CDR3 nucleotide sequence: TGTGCCAGCAGCCTCGGGGGGGAGATGGACATGGCTTCACCCCTCCACTTT. Its translation is CASSLGGEMDMASPLHF.

This clonotype was counted ten times or more. The chain has TRBV18 and TRBJ1-2; possible D gene TRBD1, 5 bases. The CDR3 contains 13 residues. V was cut by 2 bases and J by 6 bases, with 10 bases left in between. In germline, CDR1 is KGHSH, CDR2 LQKENI. CDR3 in amino acids: CASSPFRADGYTF. The CDR3 DNA reads as TGTGCCAGCTCACCATTCAGGGCAGATGGCTACACCTTC.

In this sample, this clonotype turned up a few times. This chain connects TRBV5-8 to TRBJ1-5; D is ambiguous. CDR1 and CDR2 (germline): SGHTS, YDEGEE. This CDR3 comprises 13 residues. V was trimmed by 4 bases and J by 6 bases, leaving 11 bases between them. CDR3 loop: CASSRVLGQPQHF. The CDR3 DNA reads as TGTGCCAGCAGCCGAGTACTGGGTCAGCCCCAGCATTTT.